One and the same sample provided the 10 T cell receptor beta chains below, sequenced in a study of cytomegalovirus exposure and HLA in healthy donors (dated by TCRdb to about 2017). The library was built by means of the immunoSEQ multiplex PCR assay. For the multiplex PCR, a mixture combining 60 forward primers for TCR Vbeta segments and 13 reverse primers for TCR Jbeta segments was used. TCRdb carries this immuneACCESS record with in-frame sequences only. Its versions omit some clonotypes, under half of them owing to an unresolved V gene in the studies checked, with the rest unexplained. For this sample, the table gives around 84,000 clones. The ten largest clones represent approximately 4.2% of the sample. The sequenced sample was PBMCs. The origin of the receptors is a man younger than 40 in good health and CMV-seronegative.

The chain links TRBV5-1 to TRBJ2-2; TRBD2 matches 8 bases. The CDR3 runs 16 residues. J was trimmed by 4 bases and V by 4 bases; bases with no gene match: 9. Germline assignment: CDR1 SGHRS and CDR2 YFSETQ. CDR3 in DNA: TGCGCCAGCAGCGGGCAAGGCGGGGGGAGCACCGGGGAGCTGTTTTTT. It translates to CASSGQGGGSTGELFF.

The chain combines TRBV6-6 with TRBJ1-3, with TRBD1 matching 7 bases. The CDR3 extends over 16 amino acids. Germline values: CDR1 MNHNY, CDR2 SVGAGI (reference sequence). V lost 1 base, J lost 0 bases, and 3 bases stayed unmatched. CDR3 residues: CASSYLGTVSGNTIYF. DNA of the CDR3: TGTGCCAGCAGTTACTTAGGGACAGTCTCTGGAAACACCATATATTTT.

The rearrangement links TRBV7-9 to TRBJ2-5; 7 positions agree with TRBD1. The J call is uncertain, as TRBJ2-7 better fits the DNA end. Germline V CDR1 and CDR2: SEHNR, FQNEAQ (reference sequence). This CDR3 is built from 13 residues. CDR3: CASSSTGYHEQYF. The DNA for the CDR3 is TGTGCCAGCAGCTCGACAGGGTATCACGAGCAGTACTTC.

V usage is TRBV10-2 and J usage is TRBJ1-2; D gene uncertain. The germline V and J ends were trimmed by 1 base and 0 bases, with 12 bases remaining between them. CDR1 WSHSY and CDR2 SAAADI come from the germline V gene. The CDR3 length is 16 residues. The CDR3 here is CASSEWPPLANYGYTF. CDR3 nucleotides: TGCGCCAGCAGTGAGTGGCCGCCTCTAGCTAACTATGGCTACACCTTC.

The V call is TRBV19, the J call TRBJ1-1; D is perhaps TRBD1 (6 bases). Looked up from germline, CDR1 is LNHDA and CDR2 is SQIVND (reference sequence). CDR3 length: 17 amino acids. V lost 1 base and J 4 bases, leaving 19 bases between the germline ends. CDR3 nucleotide sequence: TGTGCCAGTAGTATAGGGGCGTGGGGGCGATCAACCACTGAAGCTTTCTTT. Residues: CASSIGAWGRSTTEAFF.

V is TRBV14 and J is TRBJ2-7; perhaps TRBD1 as D (5 bases). Germline assignment: CDR1 SGHDN and CDR2 FVKESK. CDR3 size: 17 residues. V was clipped by 2 bases and J by 2 bases, with 19 bases between them. The CDR3 here is CASSQSVGAKLTYEQYF. CDR3 bases: TGTGCCAGCAGCCAATCTGTAGGGGCGAAGCTAACCTACGAGCAGTACTTC.

V usage is TRBV11-3 and J usage is TRBJ2-1; no reliable D call. Looked up from germline, CDR1 is SGHNT and CDR2 is YENEEA. The V gene lost 1 base and the J gene lost 3 bases, with 10 bases spanning the gap. The CDR3 sequence is 15 residues long. In DNA, the CDR3 is TGTGCCAGCAGCTTAGGACCAACGGGCTACAATGAGCAGTTCTTC. Translated, it gives CASSLGPTGYNEQFF.

The V and J genes are TRBV2 and TRBJ2-7; D gene ambiguous. Germline V lookup: CDR1 SNHLY, CDR2 FYNNEI. The CDR3 has 11 amino acids. V lost 9 bases and J 0 bases, leaving 6 bases between the germline ends. As DNA, the CDR3 is TGTGCCAGTTTTAGCTCCTACGAGCAGTACTTC. It is translated as CASFSSYEQYF.

The chain carries TRBV5-6 and TRBJ2-1, with a weak D call TRBD1 (5 bases). Germline CDR1 is SGHDT and CDR2 is YYEEEE. The CDR3 loop spans 13 amino acids. The V gene lost 0 bases and the J gene lost 8 bases, with 9 bases spanning the gap. The CDR3 DNA sequence: TGTGCCAGCAGCTTGGAGCAGGGCGATGAGCAGTTCTTC. Translating gives CASSLEQGDEQFF. The whole variable domain, remainder taken from reference TRBV5-6 and TRBJ2-1, is DAGVTQSPTHLIKTRGQQVTLRCSPKSGHDTVSWYQQALGQGPQFIFQYYEEEERQRGNFPDRFSGHQFPNYSSELNVNALLLGDSALYLCASSLEQGDEQFFGPGTRLTVL.

This chain connects TRBV19 to TRBJ2-5, with 8 bases lining up with TRBD1. The tail of the sequence fits TRBJ2-7 better, so the J call may be wrong. CDR1 and CDR2 from the germline V gene are LNHDA and SQIVND (reference sequence). The CDR3 is made up of 16 amino acids. Written as DNA, the CDR3 is TGTGCCAGTAGTAATGCAGGGGGCTTCAGTGGGTACGAGCAGTACTTC. Amino acids: CASSNAGGFSGYEQYF.